The present entry profiles one T cell receptor beta chain with its context. Trimming took 1 base from V and 6 from J; bases not matched to a gene: 11. The CDR3 loop spans 17 amino acids. CDR1 is MDHEN, CDR2 SYDVKM, per germline. This record comes from a study of T cell changes during pregnancy in multiple sclerosis. Clones were read by immunoSEQ multiplex PCR, and TCRdb kept only the in-frame ones, dropping some. The data show 100,000 or so clones, 90% seen once. The gene calls are TRBV28 and TRBJ2-1; 8 bases line up with TRBD1. The receptor was isolated from a female donor in good health, enrolled as a control in a pregnancy study. Here the sequenced sample was peripheral blood, taken in the second trimester of pregnancy. The CDR3 sequence is CASSLLTGAARGNEQFF. CDR3 in DNA: TGTGCCAGCAGTTTATTGACAGGGGCGGCCAGAGGCAATGAGCAGTTCTTC.